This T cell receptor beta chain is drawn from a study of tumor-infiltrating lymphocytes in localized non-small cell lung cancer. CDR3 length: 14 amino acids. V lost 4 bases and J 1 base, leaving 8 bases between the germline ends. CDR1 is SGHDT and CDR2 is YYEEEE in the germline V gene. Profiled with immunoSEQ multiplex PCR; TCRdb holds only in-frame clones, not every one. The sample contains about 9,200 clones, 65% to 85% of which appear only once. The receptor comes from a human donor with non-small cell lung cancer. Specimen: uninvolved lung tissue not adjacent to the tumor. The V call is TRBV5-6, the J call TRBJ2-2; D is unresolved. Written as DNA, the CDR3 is TGTGCCAGCAGCCCCACAGTGAACACCGGGGAGCTGTTTTTT. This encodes CASSPTVNTGELFF.